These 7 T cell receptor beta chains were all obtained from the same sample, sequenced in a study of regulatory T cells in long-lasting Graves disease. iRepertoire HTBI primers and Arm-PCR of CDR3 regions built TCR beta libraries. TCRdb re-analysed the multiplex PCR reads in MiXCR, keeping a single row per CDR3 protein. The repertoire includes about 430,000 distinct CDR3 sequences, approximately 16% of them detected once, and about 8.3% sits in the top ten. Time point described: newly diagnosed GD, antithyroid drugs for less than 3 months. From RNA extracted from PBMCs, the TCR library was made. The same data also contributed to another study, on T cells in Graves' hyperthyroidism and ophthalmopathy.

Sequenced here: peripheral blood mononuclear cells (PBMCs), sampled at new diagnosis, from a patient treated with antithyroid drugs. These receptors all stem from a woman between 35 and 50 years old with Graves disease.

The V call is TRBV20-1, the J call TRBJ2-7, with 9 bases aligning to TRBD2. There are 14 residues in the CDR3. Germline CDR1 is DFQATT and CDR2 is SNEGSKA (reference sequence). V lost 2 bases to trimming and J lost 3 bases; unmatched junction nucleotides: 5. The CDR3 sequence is CSARRREGYYEQYF. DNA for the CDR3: TGCAGTGCTAGAAGGCGGGAGGGCTACTACGAGCAGTACTTC.

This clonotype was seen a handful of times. The chain's CDR3 is CASSPPERSHEQYF. For the CDR3, the DNA is TGCGCCAGCAGCCCGCCCGAGAGGAGCCACGAGCAGTACTTC. The chain is built from TRBV4-1 and TRBJ2-7; D gene unclear. Germline loops: CDR1 MGHRA, CDR2 YSYEKL. The CDR3 spans 14 residues. The germline V and J ends were trimmed by 4 bases and 5 bases, with 15 bases remaining between them.

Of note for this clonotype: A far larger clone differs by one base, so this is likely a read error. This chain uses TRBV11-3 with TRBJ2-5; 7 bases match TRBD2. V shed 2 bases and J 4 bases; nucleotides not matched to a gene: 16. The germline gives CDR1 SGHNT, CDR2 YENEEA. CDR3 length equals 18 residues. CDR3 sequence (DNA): TGTGCCAGCAGCTTATTCATCCAGGGAGGGTGGTTCGGAGAGACCCAGTACTTC. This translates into CASSLFIQGGWFGETQYF. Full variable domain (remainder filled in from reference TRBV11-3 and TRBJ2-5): EAGVVQSPRYKIIEKKQPVAFWCNPISGHNTLYWYLQNLGQGPELLIRYENEEAVDDSQLPKDRFSAERLKGVDSTLKIQPAELGDSAVYLCASSLFIQGGWFGETQYFGPGTRLLVL.

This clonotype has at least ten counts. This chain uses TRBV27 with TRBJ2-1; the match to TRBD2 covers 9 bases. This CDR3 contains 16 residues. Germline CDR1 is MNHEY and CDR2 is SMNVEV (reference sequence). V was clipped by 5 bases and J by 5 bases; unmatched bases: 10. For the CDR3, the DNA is TGTGCCAGCAGTCTCTGGACTAGCGAGAACCACAATGAGCAGTTCTTC. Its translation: CASSLWTSENHNEQFF.

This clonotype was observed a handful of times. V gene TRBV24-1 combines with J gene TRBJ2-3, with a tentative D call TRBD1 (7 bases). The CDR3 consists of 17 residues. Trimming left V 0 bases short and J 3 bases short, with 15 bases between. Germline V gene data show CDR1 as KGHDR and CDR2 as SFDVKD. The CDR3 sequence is CATSDLGGGRKTDTQYF. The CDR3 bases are TGTGCCACCAGTGATTTGGGAGGGGGCAGGAAGACAGATACGCAGTATTTT.

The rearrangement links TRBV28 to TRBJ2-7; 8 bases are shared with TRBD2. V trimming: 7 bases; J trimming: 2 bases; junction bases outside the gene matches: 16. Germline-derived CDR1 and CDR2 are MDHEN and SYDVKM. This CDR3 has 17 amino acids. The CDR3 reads CASTRGGVGGFTYEQYF. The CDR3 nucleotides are TGTGCCAGCACCCGGGGGGGCGTTGGGGGGTTCACCTACGAGCAGTACTTC. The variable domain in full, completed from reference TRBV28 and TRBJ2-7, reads DVKVTQSSRYLVKRTGEKVFLECVQDMDHENMFWYRQDPGLGLRLIYFSYDVKMKEKGDIPEGYSVSREKKERFSLILESASTNQTSMYLCASTRGGVGGFTYEQYFGPGTRLTVT.

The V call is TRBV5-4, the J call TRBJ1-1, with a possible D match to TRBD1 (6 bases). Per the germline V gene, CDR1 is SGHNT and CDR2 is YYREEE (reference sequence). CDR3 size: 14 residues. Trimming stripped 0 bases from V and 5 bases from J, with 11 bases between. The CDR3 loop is CASSLGRGFTEAFF. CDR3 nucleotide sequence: TGTGCCAGCAGCTTGGGTAGGGGGTTTACTGAAGCTTTCTTT.